A single T cell receptor (beta chain) is shown here with its context. Other DNA sequences of this sample code for an identical CDR3. V lost 3 bases and J 3 bases, leaving 11 bases between the germline ends. The germline V gene encodes CDR1 LNHDA and CDR2 SQIVND (reference sequence). The CDR3 contains 14 residues. This specimen belongs to a study of blood T cell repertoires in COVID-19. The authors' processing: Estimated nucleated cell counts came from reference gene primer amplification. This table comes from immunoSEQ multiplex PCR, and its TCRdb copy is limited to in-frame clones, with some not included. V, J and clone size were drawn from that table, and D and trimming were deduced from the DNA. The sample lists over 200,000 clones, approximately 80% occurring once.

The sequenced sample was PBMCs or T cells enriched from blood (not recorded which). The source is a man in his sixties who had recovered from COVID-19. V gene TRBV19 combines with J gene TRBJ1-1, with D unresolved. CDR3 sequence: CASSIGFEDTEAFF. The DNA of the CDR3 is TGTGCCAGTAGTATCGGGTTTGAGGACACTGAAGCTTTCTTT.